The present entry profiles one T cell receptor beta chain with its context. Antigen unknown. This entry is derived from a study of T cell responses to AZD1222 COVID-19 vaccine. Profiled with immunoSEQ multiplex PCR; TCRdb holds only in-frame clones, not every one. In the table there are under 150,000 clones, approximately 90% of which are singletons. General study results and limits: Spike-specific TCRs gained breadth and depth after people received two AZD1222 doses. Vaccine-associated CD4 TCRs spanned spike, dominant at 160-218 and 743-854. The study sampled repertoires only after the peak T cell response.

The receptor comes from an adult in good health. The sequences come from peripheral blood, collected on day 0 of MenACWY control vaccination.

The CDR3 sequence: CASSLRPAQETQYF. In DNA form, the CDR3 reads TGTGCCAGCAGCTTGCGGCCGGCCCAAGAGACCCAGTACTTC. This chain joins TRBV5-6 and TRBJ2-5; D ambiguous. Trimming pared 1 base from V and 1 base from J, leaving 8 bases between. The germline CDR1 and CDR2 sequences are SGHDT and YYEEEE. This CDR3 has 14 residues.